These T cell receptor beta chains were read from a single sample in a study of response to subunit inactivated influenza vaccine. TCRdb used MiXCR to reprocess the RT-PCR reads, holding one entry per CDR3 protein. This sample yields under 550,000 distinct CDR3 sequences, of which 6% to 9% are seen a single time; about an eighth belongs to the top ten. The sequencing used PBMCs from blood, collected roughly 24 months after vaccination. The receptors shown here come from a man between 50 and 70 years old who received an inactivated influenza vaccine. The CDR3 runs from the conserved cysteine through the conserved F or W. Each record gives: D gene, clone size, J gene, V gene, CDR3 DNA, CDR3 protein. D genes are given only for firm matches. Expanded clones get a size class; other rows say once, few or many, or leave the size out.

d_call: NA; clone_size: many; j_call: TRBJ1-5; v_call: TRBV20-1; cdr3_nt: TGCAGTGCTAGAGATATGAGCCATAGCAATCAGCCCCAGCATTTT; cdr3_aa: CSARDMSHSNQPQHF
d_call: NA; clone_size: NA; j_call: TRBJ1-4; v_call: TRBV20-1; cdr3_nt: TGCAGTGCGAGGAAATTCGGAGCTCGTAATGAAAAACTGTTTTTT; cdr3_aa: CSARKFGARNEKLFF
d_call: NA; clone_size: NA; j_call: TRBJ2-3; v_call: TRBV9; cdr3_nt: TGTGCCAGCAGCACAGGACAGTTCGGCGATACGCAGTATTTT; cdr3_aa: CASSTGQFGDTQYF
d_call: NA; clone_size: NA; j_call: TRBJ2-6; v_call: TRBV4-3; cdr3_nt: TGCGCCAGCAGCCAAGGGACGGGGGAAAGCTCTGGGGCCAACGTCCTGACTTTC; cdr3_aa: CASSQGTGESSGANVLTF
d_call: TRBD2; clone_size: few; j_call: TRBJ2-3; v_call: TRBV4-2; cdr3_nt: TGTGCCAGCAGCCAAGCGGCTAGCGGGAATGGAGATACGCAGTATTTT; cdr3_aa: CASSQAASGNGDTQYF
d_call: NA; clone_size: few; j_call: TRBJ2-1; v_call: TRBV28; cdr3_nt: TGTGCCAGCAGTCCCGAGACTGGTAGCTACAATGAGCAGTTCTTC; cdr3_aa: CASSPETGSYNEQFF
d_call: TRBD2; clone_size: few; j_call: TRBJ2-3; v_call: TRBV5-1; cdr3_nt: TGCGCCAGCAGCCAGATAGCGGGGGGGGTAGATACGCAGTATTTT; cdr3_aa: CASSQIAGGVDTQYF
d_call: NA; clone_size: NA; j_call: TRBJ2-6; v_call: TRBV20-1; cdr3_nt: TGCAGTGCGAGGGAAGGGAGTTCTGGGGCCAACTTCCTGACTTTC; cdr3_aa: CSAREGSSGANFLTF
d_call: NA; clone_size: NA; j_call: TRBJ2-1; v_call: TRBV20-1; cdr3_nt: TGCAGTGCTAGGGGCCTAGCGCCGAGCTCCTACAATGAGCAGTTCTTC; cdr3_aa: CSARGLAPSSYNEQFF
d_call: NA; clone_size: NA; j_call: TRBJ2-5; v_call: TRBV7-2; cdr3_nt: TGTGCCAGCAGAGGGTTCGGACAAGAGACCCAGTACTTC; cdr3_aa: CASRGFGQETQYF
d_call: NA; clone_size: NA; j_call: TRBJ1-1; v_call: TRBV3-1; cdr3_nt: TGTGCCAGCAGCCAAGATGGCCTTAAGAACACTGAAGCTTTCTTT; cdr3_aa: CASSQDGLKNTEAFF
d_call: TRBD1; clone_size: few; j_call: TRBJ1-2; v_call: TRBV6-5; cdr3_nt: TGTGCCAGCAGTTTCCTTTCGACAGGGCCCGTCTACTATGGCTACACCTTC; cdr3_aa: CASSFLSTGPVYYGYTF
d_call: TRBD1; clone_size: few; j_call: TRBJ1-6; v_call: TRBV20-1; cdr3_nt: TGCAGTGCTAGACAGGGGGGGAATTCACCCCTCCACTTT; cdr3_aa: CSARQGGNSPLHF
d_call: NA; clone_size: many; j_call: TRBJ2-1; v_call: TRBV13; cdr3_nt: TGTGCCAGCAGCTCCACTATCAAGGCGGGGAGAGAGAATGAGCAGTTCTTC; cdr3_aa: CASSSTIKAGRENEQFF
d_call: NA; clone_size: NA; j_call: TRBJ2-2; v_call: TRBV20-1; cdr3_nt: TGCAGTGCTAGGGAGACACGGAAGGATACCGGGGAGCTGTTTTTT; cdr3_aa: CSARETRKDTGELFF
d_call: NA; clone_size: NA; j_call: TRBJ2-1; v_call: TRBV28; cdr3_nt: TGTGCCAGCAGTCCCCGCGGTAGCGGAATCGATGAGCAGTTCTTC; cdr3_aa: CASSPRGSGIDEQFF
d_call: NA; clone_size: few; j_call: TRBJ2-3; v_call: TRBV13; cdr3_nt: TGTGCCAGCAGCTTACTAGCCCCCGGCCATACGCAGTATTTT; cdr3_aa: CASSLLAPGHTQYF
d_call: TRBD2; clone_size: few; j_call: TRBJ2-1; v_call: TRBV18; cdr3_nt: TGTGCCAGCTCACAAGCGGGGGGGCCGGTAGACAATGAGCAGTTCTTC; cdr3_aa: CASSQAGGPVDNEQFF
d_call: NA; clone_size: many; j_call: TRBJ1-6; v_call: TRBV4-3; cdr3_nt: TGCGCCAGCAGCGGGGGGACGGACCTAATTAATTCACCCCTCCACTTT; cdr3_aa: CASSGGTDLINSPLHF
d_call: TRBD1; clone_size: few; j_call: TRBJ1-5; v_call: TRBV4-3; cdr3_nt: TGCGCCAGCAGCCGGACATACCGGGACAGAGATCAGCCCCAGCATTTT; cdr3_aa: CASSRTYRDRDQPQHF
d_call: NA; clone_size: NA; j_call: TRBJ2-1; v_call: TRBV7-9; cdr3_nt: TGTGCCAGCAGCTTAGCAACAGAGTACAATGAGCAGTTCTTC; cdr3_aa: CASSLATEYNEQFF
d_call: TRBD2; clone_size: few; j_call: TRBJ2-7; v_call: TRBV28; cdr3_nt: TGTGCCAGCAGTCCCCGGGGTAGCGGGCAATACGAGCAGTACTTC; cdr3_aa: CASSPRGSGQYEQYF
d_call: NA; clone_size: few; j_call: TRBJ2-7; v_call: TRBV28; cdr3_nt: TGTGCCAGCAGTTTTGAAGGACACTACGAGCAGTACTTC; cdr3_aa: CASSFEGHYEQYF
d_call: NA; clone_size: many; j_call: TRBJ1-1; v_call: TRBV7-2; cdr3_nt: TGTGCCAGCATTGCCGCGGTTCTGAACACTGAAGCTTTCTTT; cdr3_aa: CASIAAVLNTEAFF
d_call: TRBD1; clone_size: many; j_call: TRBJ1-1; v_call: TRBV4-3; cdr3_nt: TGCGCCAGCAGCCAACCCCCCGGACAGGGGAGGGCTGAAGCTTTCTTT; cdr3_aa: CASSQPPGQGRAEAFF